The T cell receptor beta chain under discussion was sequenced for a study of neoadjuvant anti-PD-1 for oral cavity cancer. The time point was: after neoadjuvant nivolumab, at surgical resection. Findings of the study overall: Greater tumor shrinkage accompanied bigger post-treatment sizes of preexisting clones. Only a few patients per response group were TCR-analyzed; validation needed.

The CDR3 runs 12 residues. The ends were cut back, 4 bases at V and 1 base at J, with 4 bases in the middle. From germline, CDR1 is SGHRS and CDR2 YFSETQ. Most tumor samples had roughly 4.4 ug input DNA in two replicates. Produced via immunoSEQ multiplex PCR; TCRdb's table is partial and in-frame only. The sample comprises about 23,000 clones, around a quarter of which are singletons, and about 16% rests with the top ten. As to this clone: Its antigen is unknown.

The starting material was tumor tissue, obtained after nivolumab (anti-PD-1) treatment. V and J are TRBV5-1 and TRBJ2-3; D not resolved. The receptor's source is a person between 35 and 79 years old with oral cavity squamous cell carcinoma. This CDR3 is CASSPGTDTQYF. CDR3 bases: TGCGCCAGCAGCCCAGGCACAGATACGCAGTATTTT.